This T cell receptor beta chain was recorded in a study of blood T cell repertoires in COVID-19. Study-level background: Whether acute or convalescent, the COVID-19 samples came from the United States, Italy and Spain. PBMCs, B-cell-depleted T cells, or T cells were the source of the cDNA or gDNA that made up the material.

In the authors' methods: By means of reference gene primer amplification, nucleated cell counts were estimated. Libraries were prepared by immunoSEQ multiplex PCR; TCRdb keeps only in-frame clonotypes and omits some of them. That table supplies the V and J calls and clone size; D and trimming were determined from the DNA. Among around 23,000 clones listed, approximately 86% were seen once. With 2 bases removed from V and 2 bases from J, the gap between germline ends came to 9 bases. The germline V gene has CDR1 MNHEY and CDR2 SVGAGI. The CDR3 spans 14 residues. The clonotype comes from a human donor with acute or convalescent COVID-19. The donor label of this sample is uncertain. The gene calls are TRBV6-5 and TRBJ2-5; unclear D gene. Sequencing input: peripheral blood. CDR3 DNA: TGTGCCAGCAGTTACGGCGCAGGTCAAGAGACCCAGTACTTC. Protein product: CASSYGAGQETQYF.